This TCR beta chain was sequenced in a study of cytomegalovirus exposure and HLA in healthy donors. Study-level results: In a later analysis, the majority of CMV-associated beta chains seemingly showed HLA restriction. Most of the TCR beta V segments (in an earlier analysis) were productive either about 87% or about 30% of the time. In a later analysis, donors in an Asian-associated ancestry cluster reportedly had fewer N-insertions in productive TCRs than the cohort mean.

Germline V gene lookup returns CDR1 GTSNPN and CDR2 SVGIG (reference sequence). This CDR3 contains 14 residues. V dropped 1 base and J dropped 5; count of bases not matched to a gene: 4. On this clone: Its antigen remains unknown.

PCR was performed using 60 Vbeta and 13 Jbeta primers. Per the original methods: Counted up in a later analysis, unique TCR beta chains came to about 80 million, with about 9.9 million shared. Using immunoSEQ multiplex PCR, the repertoire was profiled, and TCRdb retains in-frame clones only, with some absent. V, J and clone size are taken as reported in that table, and D and trimming were inferred from the DNA itself. In the table there are tens of thousands of clones, about 88% of which are singletons. The chain employs TRBV30 and TRBJ2-7, with 11 bases that match TRBD2. The TCR comes from a man younger than 35 in good health and CMV-seronegative. Sequencing was performed on PBMCs. CDR3 sequence reads: CAWSALAGAHEQYF. CDR3 DNA sequence: TGTGCCTGGAGTGCACTAGCGGGAGCCCACGAGCAGTACTTC.